One sample yielded the 18 T cell receptor beta chains listed below, sequenced in a study of T cell responses to AZD1222 COVID-19 vaccine. The table came from immunoSEQ multiplex PCR; TCRdb's copy has only in-frame clones and leaves some out. Of under 300,000 clones in the sample, 85% to 95% were seen once. The sample here was peripheral blood, taken on day 0 of AZD1222 vaccination. These receptors were obtained from an adult in good health.

Only one count was recorded for this clone. The genes are TRBV5-1 and TRBJ2-1; 9 positions match TRBD2. CDR1 is SGHRS, CDR2 YFSETQ, per germline. CDR3 size: 16 residues. V lost 7 bases, J lost 0 bases, and 8 bases stayed unmatched. The CDR3 DNA reads as TGCGCCAGCGGGCCCATTAGCGGGAGCTCCTACAATGAGCAGTTCTTC. This translates into CASGPISGSSYNEQFF.

The chain joins TRBV5-8 to TRBJ2-5, with D maybe TRBD1 (6 bases). Per the germline V gene, CDR1 is SGHTS and CDR2 is YDEGEE. This CDR3 contains 16 residues. Trimming shortened V by 0 bases and J by 2 bases, and 14 bases separated the two germline ends. The CDR3 region has the DNA TGTGCCAGCAGCTTGGCCTGGGGACACCTGCAAGAGACCCAGTACTTC. This translates into CASSLAWGHLQETQYF.

This chain uses TRBV4-1 with TRBJ2-3; 7 nucleotides line up with TRBD1. The V gene's germline CDR1 is MGHRA and CDR2 YSYEKL. V trimming: 6 bases; J trimming: 2 bases; junction bases outside the gene matches: 8. CDR3 length equals 15 residues. CDR3 sequence: CASRKTGVNTDTQYF. The CDR3 DNA reads TGCGCCAGCAGGAAAACAGGGGTAAACACAGATACGCAGTATTTT.

The chain has TRBV10-2 and TRBJ1-4, with 8 bases fitting TRBD1. CDR1 is WSHSY and CDR2 is SAAADI in the germline V gene. Trimming removed 7 bases from V and 5 bases from J; junction bases left unmatched: 6. This CDR3 is built from 14 residues. The CDR3 coding sequence is TGCGCCAGCAACGGACAGGGCGGGAATGAAAAACTGTTTTTT. As protein: CASNGQGGNEKLFF.

This chain connects TRBV7-9 to TRBJ2-3; D perhaps matches TRBD2 (5 bases). Between the trimmed V and J ends, which lost 2 bases and 4 bases, there was a span of 19 bases. Germline V gene lookup returns CDR1 SEHNR and CDR2 FQNEAQ (reference sequence). The CDR3 has 17 amino acids. This chain's CDR3 is CASSLQFGVLMADTQYF. For the CDR3, the DNA is TGTGCCAGCAGCTTACAGTTCGGGGTTTTGATGGCAGATACGCAGTATTTT.

The chain recombines TRBV27 with TRBJ1-5; unclear D gene. V was shortened by 4 bases and J by 4 bases, with 8 bases between the two germline ends. Looked up from germline, CDR1 is MNHEY and CDR2 is SMNVEV (reference sequence). The CDR3 is 13 residues long. The CDR3 sequence is CASSYGRNQPQHF. Written as DNA, the CDR3 is TGTGCCAGCAGTTATGGCAGGAATCAGCCCCAGCATTTT.

The J gene is TRBJ2-3, the V gene TRBV5-1, with 14 nucleotides matching TRBD2. Per germline, CDR1 SGHRS and CDR2 YFSETQ. Trimming removed 4 bases from V and 6 bases from J; junction bases left unmatched: 7. The CDR3 has 16 amino acids. The CDR3 loop reads CASSGPGLAGADTQYF. The DNA of the CDR3 is TGCGCCAGCAGCGGACCGGGACTAGCGGGGGCGGATACGCAGTATTTT.

The chain has TRBV21-1 and TRBJ2-4; the D call of TRBD1 is as the table states it, not checked on the DNA. TRBV21-1 is a recognized pseudogene. This CDR3 is 16 amino acids long. The CDR3 protein is CASSKHRVCAKNIQYF. CDR3 bases: TGTGCCAGCAGCAAACACAGGGTCTGTGCCAAAAACATTCAGTACTTC.

The V and J genes are TRBV6-5 and TRBJ1-1, with D maybe TRBD1 (5 bases). Trimming pared 4 bases from V and 0 bases from J, leaving 15 bases between. The CDR3 is 16 residues long. The germline V gene encodes CDR1 MNHEY and CDR2 SVGAGI. The CDR3 region is CASSSPQGGLNTEAFF. The CDR3 nucleotides are TGTGCCAGCAGTTCCCCTCAGGGAGGGCTGAACACTGAAGCTTTCTTT.

CDR3 region: CASSLFRGGNTIYF. CDR3 nucleotides: TGTGCCAGCAGTTTATTCCGGGGGGGCAACACCATATATTTT. This chain connects TRBV28 to TRBJ1-3; D is perhaps TRBD1 (6 bases). The CDR3 is 14 residues long. Germline values: CDR1 MDHEN, CDR2 SYDVKM. With 1 base removed from V and 7 bases from J, the gap between germline ends came to 11 bases. The full variable domain, completed using reference TRBV28 and TRBJ1-3, is DVKVTQSSRYLVKRTGEKVFLECVQDMDHENMFWYRQDPGLGLRLIYFSYDVKMKEKGDIPEGYSVSREKKERFSLILESASTNQTSMYLCASSLFRGGNTIYFGEGSWLTVV.

This clone has only one observation. One junction end disagrees with the germline gene, perhaps due to a read error. The chain joins TRBV7-7 to TRBJ2-7; 7 bases align to TRBD1. Germline V gives CDR1 SSHAT, CDR2 FNYEAQ (reference sequence). This CDR3 contains 14 residues. The CDR3 DNA sequence: TGTGCTAGCAGCTTAGTGGGGACAGACTACGAGCAGTACTTC. It specifies CASSLVGTDYEQYF.

The chain links TRBV14 to TRBJ1-1; D not resolved. Between the trimmed V and J ends, which lost 4 bases and 11 bases, there was a span of 11 bases. The CDR3 loop spans 11 amino acids. Germline CDR1 SGHDN, CDR2 FVKESK. The CDR3 region has the DNA TGTGCCAGCAGCCCGTTGGTCTGGGCTTTCTTT. It yields the protein CASSPLVWAFF.

This rearrangement joins TRBV12-3 or TRBV12-4 to TRBJ1-1; D is unresolved. The CDR3 length is 13 residues. V lost 11 bases, J lost 2 bases, and 15 bases lay in between. CDR3 nucleotide sequence: TGTGCCGTAGTAATGCAGGCTAACACTGAAGCTTTCTTT. It codes for CAVVMQANTEAFF.

The rearrangement uses TRBV12-3 or TRBV12-4 and TRBJ2-7; TRBD1 aligns across 10 bases. The CDR3 loop spans 13 amino acids. Trimming cost V 9 bases and J 2 bases; bases outside gene matches: 4. In DNA form, the CDR3 reads TGTGCCAGAGCGACAGGGGGCACCTACGAGCAGTACTTC. Translated, it gives CARATGGTYEQYF.

The rearrangement uses TRBV28 and TRBJ1-2; TRBD1 matches 9 bases. The CDR3 runs to 16 residues. Looked up from germline, CDR1 is MDHEN and CDR2 is SYDVKM. The J segment lost 3 bases and the V segment lost 6 bases, leaving 11 bases of the junction unmatched. The CDR3 coding sequence is TGTGCCAGCAGCACTGGGACAGGGCCATACCACTATGGCTACACCTTC. Amino acid sequence: CASSTGTGPYHYGYTF.

V is TRBV6-1 and J is TRBJ2-1; possibly TRBD2 for D (5 bases). CDR3 length equals 17 residues. Germline V gene sequence: CDR1 MNHNS, CDR2 SASEGT. Deletions cut 3 bases from V and 6 bases from J, with 21 bases between. The CDR3 reads CASSERFGLSNFNEQFF. As DNA, the CDR3 is TGTGCCAGCAGTGAGCGATTCGGACTCTCGAATTTCAATGAGCAGTTCTTC.

The chain uses TRBV27 and TRBJ2-7, with TRBD2 matching over 7 bases. The CDR3 spans 14 residues. V was clipped by 5 bases and J by 0 bases; unmatched bases: 4. Germline-derived CDR1 and CDR2 are MNHEY and SMNVEV (reference sequence). The CDR3 DNA reads as TGTGCCAGCAGTCGCGGGGGACTCTCCTACGAGCAGTACTTC. Encoded protein: CASSRGGLSYEQYF.

The genes are TRBV7-6 and TRBJ1-1, with unresolved D. CDR1 and CDR2 (germline): SGHVS, FNYEAQ. The CDR3 runs 12 residues. The V and J ends lost 2 bases and 8 bases respectively, with 9 bases between them. The CDR3 spells CASSLLPSEAFF. CDR3 nucleotides: TGTGCCAGCAGCTTACTGCCGAGCGAAGCTTTCTTT.